This T cell receptor beta chain appears in the sequencing data of a study of monozygotic twins with cystic fibrosis. This clone was seen a single time. Its matching antigen is unknown. Broader study findings: Age, concordance and disease severity did not associate with shared CDR3 numbers. In 13 of 16 pairs, V gene usage was closest to the co-twin's.

Trimming cost V 0 bases and J 7 bases, with 18 bases left between them. Germline V gives CDR1 SGHTA, CDR2 FQGNSA. The CDR3 spans 16 residues. Method: immunoSEQ multiplex PCR; TCRdb's copy keeps in-frame clones and lacks some. This table holds approximately 25,000 clones, around 90% found once. Sequenced: blood. The chain uses TRBV7-2 and TRBJ1-1; D is unclear. This TCR came from a girl under 10 years old with cystic fibrosis. CDR3 coding DNA: TGTGCCAGCAGCTTAGCGGGTGACGGACGACCTTTTGAAGCTTTCTTT. This codes for CASSLAGDGRPFEAFF.